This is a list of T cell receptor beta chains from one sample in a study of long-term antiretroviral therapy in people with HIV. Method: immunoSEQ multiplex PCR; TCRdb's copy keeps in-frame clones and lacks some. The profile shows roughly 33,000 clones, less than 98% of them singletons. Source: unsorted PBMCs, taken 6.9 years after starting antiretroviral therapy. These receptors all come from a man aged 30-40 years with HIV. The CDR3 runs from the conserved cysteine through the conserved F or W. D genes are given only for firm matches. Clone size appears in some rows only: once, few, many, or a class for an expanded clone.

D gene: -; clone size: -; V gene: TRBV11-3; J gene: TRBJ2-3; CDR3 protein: CASSLHTDTQYF; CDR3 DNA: TGTGCCAGCAGCCTCCACACAGATACGCAGTATTTT
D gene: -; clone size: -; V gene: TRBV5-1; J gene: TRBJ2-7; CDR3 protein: CASSLVGTLYEQYF; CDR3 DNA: TGCGCCAGCAGCTTGGTCGGGACCCTCTACGAGCAGTACTTC
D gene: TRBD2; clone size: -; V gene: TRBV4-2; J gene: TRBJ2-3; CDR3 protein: CASSQAGASGGADTQYF; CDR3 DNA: TGTGCCAGCAGCCAAGCGGGGGCTAGCGGGGGGGCAGATACGCAGTATTTT
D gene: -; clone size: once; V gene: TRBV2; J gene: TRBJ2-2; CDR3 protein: CASTLTATGELFF; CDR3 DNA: TGTGCCAGCACCCTGACCGCAACCGGGGAGCTGTTTTTT
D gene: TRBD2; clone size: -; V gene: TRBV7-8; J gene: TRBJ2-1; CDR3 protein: CASSLAGGRNEQFF; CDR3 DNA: TGTGCCAGCAGTCTAGCGGGGGGGAGGAATGAGCAGTTCTTC
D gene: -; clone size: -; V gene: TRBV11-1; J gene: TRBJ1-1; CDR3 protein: CASSMTGMNTEAFF; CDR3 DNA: TGTGCCAGCAGCATGACAGGTATGAACACTGAAGCTTTCTTT
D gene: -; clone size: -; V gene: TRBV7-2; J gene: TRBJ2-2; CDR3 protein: CASSLVGGARRGGELFF; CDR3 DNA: TGTGCCAGCAGCTTAGTAGGTGGGGCCAGGCGAGGCGGGGAGCTGTTTTTT
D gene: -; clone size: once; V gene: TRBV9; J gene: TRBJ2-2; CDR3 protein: CASSTQVGGWTGELFF; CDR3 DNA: TGTGCCAGCAGCACACAGGTTGGGGGCTGGACCGGGGAGCTGTTTTTT
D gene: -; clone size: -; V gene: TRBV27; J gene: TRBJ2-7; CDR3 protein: CASSTGHDEQYF; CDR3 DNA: TGTGCCAGCAGTACCGGACACGACGAGCAGTACTTC
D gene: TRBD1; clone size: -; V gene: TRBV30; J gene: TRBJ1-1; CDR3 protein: CAAQRTGGTEAFF; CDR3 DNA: TGTGCCGCCCAGCGGACAGGGGGCACTGAAGCTTTCTTT
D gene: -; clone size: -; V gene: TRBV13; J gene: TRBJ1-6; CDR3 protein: CASSAWQVLPLHF; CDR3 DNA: TGTGCCAGCAGCGCTTGGCAGGTTTTACCCCTCCACTTT
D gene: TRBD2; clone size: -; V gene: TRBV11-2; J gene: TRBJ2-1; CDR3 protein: CASSSPLAAVYNEQFF; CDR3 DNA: TGTGCCAGCAGCTCCCCACTAGCGGCAGTTTACAATGAGCAGTTCTTC
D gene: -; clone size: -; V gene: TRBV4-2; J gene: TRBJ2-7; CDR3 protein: CASGSWSRTDGEYEQYF; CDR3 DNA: TGTGCCAGCGGTTCTTGGTCTCGGACGGACGGGGAGTACGAGCAGTACTTC
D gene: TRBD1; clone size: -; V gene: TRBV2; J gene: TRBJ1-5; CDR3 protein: CASHKQGNQPQHF; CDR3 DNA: TGTGCCAGCCATAAACAGGGGAATCAGCCCCAGCATTTT
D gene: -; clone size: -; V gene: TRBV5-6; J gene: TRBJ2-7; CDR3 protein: CASSLVGAGNIYEQYF; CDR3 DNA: TGTGCCAGCAGCTTGGTTGGGGCGGGGAATATCTACGAGCAGTACTTC
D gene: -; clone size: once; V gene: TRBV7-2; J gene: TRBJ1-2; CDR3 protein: CASSYTPVPNYGYTF; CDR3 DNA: TGTGCCAGCAGCTACACCCCAGTTCCTAACTATGGCTACACCTTC
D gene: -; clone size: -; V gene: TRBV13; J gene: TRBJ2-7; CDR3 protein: CASSSRDGEGGDEQYF; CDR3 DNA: TGTGCCAGCAGCTCTCGGGACGGGGAAGGAGGAGACGAGCAGTACTTC
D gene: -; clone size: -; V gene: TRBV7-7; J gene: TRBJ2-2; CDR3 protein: CASSSGVLGELFF; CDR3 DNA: TGTGCTAGCAGCTCAGGGGTTCTCGGGGAGCTGTTTTTT
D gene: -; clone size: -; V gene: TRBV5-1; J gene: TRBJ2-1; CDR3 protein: CASSLIWASSSSYNEQFF; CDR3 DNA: TGCGCCAGCAGCTTGATCTGGGCTTCTTCGAGCTCCTACAATGAGCAGTTCTTC
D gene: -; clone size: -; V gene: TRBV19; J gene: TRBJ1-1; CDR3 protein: CASSITGLGTEAFF; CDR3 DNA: TGTGCCAGTAGTATAACAGGGTTAGGCACTGAAGCTTTCTTT
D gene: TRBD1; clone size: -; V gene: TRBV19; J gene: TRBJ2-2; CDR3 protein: CATSRRTGINTGELFF; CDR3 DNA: TGTGCCACCAGTCGAAGGACAGGAATAAACACCGGGGAGCTGTTTTTT
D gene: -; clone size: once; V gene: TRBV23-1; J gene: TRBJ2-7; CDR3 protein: CASPLLRQGPTYEQYF; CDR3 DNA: TGCGCCAGCCCCCTGCTCCGTCAGGGACCGACCTACGAGCAGTACTTC
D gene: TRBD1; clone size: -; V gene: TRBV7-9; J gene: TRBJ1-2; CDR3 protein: CASSPFVRTGDDYGYTF; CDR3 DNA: TGTGCCAGCAGCCCTTTCGTCAGGACAGGGGATGACTATGGCTACACCTTC
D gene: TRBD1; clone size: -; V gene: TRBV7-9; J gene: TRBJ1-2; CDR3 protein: CASSLGPGQHYGYTF; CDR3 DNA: TGTGCCAGCAGCTTGGGCCCGGGACAGCACTATGGCTACACCTTC
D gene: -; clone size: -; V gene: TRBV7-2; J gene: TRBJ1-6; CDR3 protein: CASSVDRNSPLHF; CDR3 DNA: TGTGCCAGCAGTGTGGACAGAAATTCACCCCTCCACTTT
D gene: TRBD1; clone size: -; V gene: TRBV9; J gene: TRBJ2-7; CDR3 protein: CASSVGDTGTGSSYEQYF; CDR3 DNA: TGTGCCAGCAGCGTAGGGGATACCGGGACAGGAAGCTCCTACGAGCAGTACTTC
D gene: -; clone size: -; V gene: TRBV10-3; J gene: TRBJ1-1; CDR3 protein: CAYSWAENTEAFF; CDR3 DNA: TGTGCCTATTCCTGGGCGGAGAACACTGAAGCTTTCTTT
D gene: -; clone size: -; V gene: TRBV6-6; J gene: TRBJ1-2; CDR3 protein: CASSFHDPEGYTF; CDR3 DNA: TGTGCCAGCAGTTTCCACGACCCAGAGGGCTACACCTTC
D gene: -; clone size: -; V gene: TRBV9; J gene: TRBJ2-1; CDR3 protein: CASSAAARPSSYNEQFF; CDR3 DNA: TGTGCCAGCAGCGCTGCCGCCAGGCCTAGCTCCTACAATGAGCAGTTCTTC
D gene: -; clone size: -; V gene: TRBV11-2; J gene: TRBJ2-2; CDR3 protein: CASSLGEWGELFF; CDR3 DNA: TGTGCCAGCAGCTTGGGGGAGTGGGGGGAGCTGTTTTTT
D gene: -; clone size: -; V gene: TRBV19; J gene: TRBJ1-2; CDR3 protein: CASRRGEGYGYTF; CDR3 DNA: TGTGCCAGTAGAAGGGGAGAGGGGTATGGCTACACCTTC